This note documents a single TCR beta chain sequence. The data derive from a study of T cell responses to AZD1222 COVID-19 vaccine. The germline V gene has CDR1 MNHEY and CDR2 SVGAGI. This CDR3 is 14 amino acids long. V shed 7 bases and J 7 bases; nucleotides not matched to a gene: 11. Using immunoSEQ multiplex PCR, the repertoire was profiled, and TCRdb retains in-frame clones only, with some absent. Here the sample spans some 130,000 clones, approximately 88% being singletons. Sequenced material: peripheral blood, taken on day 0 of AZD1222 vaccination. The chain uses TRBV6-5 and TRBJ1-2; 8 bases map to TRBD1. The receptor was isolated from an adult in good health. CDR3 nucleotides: TGTGCCAGCACCTCATCTGGCAGGGGGCCTGGCTACACCTTC. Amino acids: CASTSSGRGPGYTF.